These T cell receptor beta chains were read from a single sample in a study of CD8 T cells in Susac syndrome. TCRdb re-called the immunoSEQ multiplex PCR reads with MiXCR, one entry per CDR3 protein. Of around 140,000 distinct CDR3 sequences in the sample, roughly 76% were seen once. The sequencing sample was made of CD8+ T cells from PBMCs. The source is a human donor with multiple sclerosis. The CDR3 runs from the conserved cysteine through the conserved F or W. A D gene is named only where the DNA matches it firmly. Not all rows give a size; the values are once, few, many and, for expanded clones, a class.

clone size	V gene	CDR3 length	J gene	D gene	CDR3 protein	CDR3 DNA
once	TRBV10-3	18	TRBJ2-3	TRBD2	CATSGLAGEKGGTDTQYF	TGTGCCACCTCGGGACTAGCGGGAGAGAAGGGTGGCACAGATACGCAGTATTTT
few	TRBV12-3/TRBV12-4	12	TRBJ1-1	.	CASSLGPTEAFF	TGTGCCAGCAGTTTAGGGCCGACTGAAGCTTTCTTT
few	TRBV19	15	TRBJ2-1	TRBD2	CASSLGLAGGNEQFF	TGTGCCAGCTCCCTCGGACTAGCGGGAGGCAATGAGCAGTTCTTC
.	TRBV28	17	TRBJ1-5	.	CASSLRGVGHPNQPQHF	TGTGCCAGCAGTTTAAGAGGGGTTGGACACCCAAATCAGCCCCAGCATTTT
.	TRBV11-2	14	TRBJ1-5	.	CASSSIGLNQPQHF	TGTGCCAGCAGCTCGATAGGGCTTAATCAGCCCCAGCATTTT
.	TRBV7-2	17	TRBJ2-6	TRBD1	CASSPGQLYSGANVLTF	TGTGCCAGCAGCCCGGGACAGCTATACTCTGGGGCCAACGTCCTGACTTTC
.	TRBV4-1	19	TRBJ1-2	.	CASSQDMRAGAGRFYGYTF	TGCGCCAGCAGCCAAGATATGAGGGCCGGGGCCGGCCGTTTCTATGGCTACACCTTC
few	TRBV13	14	TRBJ1-1	.	CASSLGVMNTEAFF	TGTGCCAGCAGCTTAGGGGTTATGAACACTGAAGCTTTCTTT
few	TRBV13	15	TRBJ2-5	.	CASSPSTGYQETQYF	TGTGCCAGCAGCCCCTCAACGGGGTACCAAGAGACCCAGTACTTC
.	TRBV30	12	TRBJ2-7	.	CARLTENYEQYF	TGTGCCCGATTAACAGAAAATTACGAGCAGTACTTC
.	TRBV30	11	TRBJ2-7	.	CAWSDTYEQYF	TGTGCCTGGAGTGACACCTACGAGCAGTACTTC
.	TRBV10-3	15	TRBJ2-3	.	CAISDPLDSTDTQYF	TGTGCCATCAGTGACCCCCTCGATAGCACAGATACGCAGTATTTT
.	TRBV13	13	TRBJ2-5	.	CASSLENRETQYF	TGTGCCAGCAGCTTAGAAAATCGAGAGACCCAGTACTTC
.	TRBV4-2	16	TRBJ2-1	TRBD2	CASSQGLAGGLGEQFF	TGTGCCAGCAGCCAAGGGCTAGCGGGAGGGTTGGGGGAGCAGTTCTTC
.	TRBV6-1	20	TRBJ1-5	.	CASSESPSQGPLYSNQPQHF	TGTGCCAGCAGTGAATCCCCTTCCCAGGGGCCATTGTATAGCAATCAGCCCCAGCATTTT